There are a few counts of the clone carrying this T cell receptor (beta chain). Its target is not known. In germline, CDR1 is MNHNS, CDR2 SASEGT. Germline trimming cut 5 bases from V and 8 bases from J; bases unmatched to any gene: 5. The CDR3 has 14 amino acids. These data originate in a study of T cell repertoires in cytomegalovirus infection. TCRdb itself ran the reads through MiXCR, one entry per CDR3 protein. The sample lists around 900,000 distinct CDR3 sequences, about 33% seen once, with roughly 13% in the top ten. The TCR sequence derives from a human donor in good health (CMV status not recorded). Some clones in this sample may be carry-over from other donors' samples. The chain employs TRBV6-1 and TRBJ1-6; TRBD1 matches 8 bases. The sequencing here drew on cultured CD8+ T cells from PBMCs, taken from culture after CMV antigen stimulation. CDR3 residues: CASSSDRVYSPLHF. In DNA, the CDR3 is TGTGCCAGCAGTTCGGACAGGGTGTATTCACCCCTCCACTTT.